Shown below are 21 T cell receptor beta chains from a single sample sequenced in a study of blood T cell repertoires in COVID-19. Using immunoSEQ multiplex PCR, the repertoire was profiled, and TCRdb retains in-frame clones only, with some absent. The sample records about 190,000 clones, around nine tenths being singletons. The specimen was peripheral blood. These receptor sequences come from a woman aged 18-29 years who had recovered from COVID-19.

This clone has a single count. This chain connects TRBV27 to TRBJ2-1; 7 nucleotides agree with TRBD1. The V and J ends lost 7 bases and 6 bases, in that order; junction bases with no gene match: 6. CDR3 length: 13 residues. Germline assignment: CDR1 MNHEY and CDR2 SMNVEV (reference sequence). The chain's CDR3 is CASKNNRGNEQFF. The DNA for the CDR3 is TGTGCCAGCAAAAACAACAGGGGCAATGAGCAGTTCTTC.

On this clone: Other DNA sequences in this sample translate to the same CDR3. The gene calls are TRBV7-2 and TRBJ1-3; a possible D gene is TRBD1 (5 bases). V lost 4 bases and J 1 base, leaving 14 bases between the germline ends. Germline values: CDR1 SGHTA, CDR2 FQGNSA. The CDR3 covers 16 residues. The CDR3 DNA sequence: TGTGCCAGCAGCTCCCGAGGCGGGGGGTCTGGAAACACCATATATTTT. It specifies CASSSRGGGSGNTIYF.

The V call is TRBV2, the J call TRBJ2-1, with 8 bases matching TRBD2. Germline-derived CDR1 and CDR2 are SNHLY and FYNNEI. The CDR3 is 16 amino acids. The V gene end was trimmed by 8 bases and the J gene end by 4 bases; junction bases not matched to a gene: 13. In DNA form, the CDR3 reads TGTGCCAGCTCAGCAACTCTAGCGGGTGGTTACAATGAGCAGTTCTTC. This gives the protein CASSATLAGGYNEQFF.

The chain joins TRBV19 to TRBJ1-1, with D unclear. The length of the CDR3 is 14 residues. V lost 8 bases and J 7 bases, leaving 20 bases between the germline ends. Germline values: CDR1 LNHDA, CDR2 SQIVND (reference sequence). CDR3: CASPPREGWNEAFF. CDR3 coding DNA: TGTGCCAGTCCACCCCGGGAGGGTTGGAATGAAGCTTTCTTT.

The chain links TRBV4-3 to TRBJ2-7; a weak D match, TRBD1 (5 bases). Germline V gives CDR1 LGHNA, CDR2 YSLEER. Trimming pared 1 base from V and 3 bases from J, leaving 10 bases between. CDR3 length: 14 amino acids. This chain's CDR3 is CASSQVQGSYEQYF. CDR3 sequence (DNA): TGCGCCAGCAGCCAAGTGCAGGGCAGCTACGAGCAGTACTTC.

The chain has TRBV12-3 or TRBV12-4 and TRBJ1-2; D is uncertain. The V end was cut by 5 bases, the J end by 3 bases, with 7 bases between. The CDR3 sequence is 12 residues long. CDR3 bases: TGTGCCAGCAGTCCCTCAGACTATGGCTACACCTTC. Translating gives CASSPSDYGYTF.

V is TRBV24-1 and J is TRBJ1-2, with 10 positions matching TRBD1. CDR3 length: 15 amino acids. Germline CDR1 and CDR2: KGHDR and SFDVKD. The V and J ends lost 4 bases and 4 bases, in that order; junction bases with no gene match: 5. The DNA of the CDR3 is TGTGCCACCAGTGAGACAGGGGGCGCGAGCTATGGCTACACCTTC. Amino acid sequence: CATSETGGASYGYTF.

The chain is built from TRBV27 and TRBJ1-5; maybe TRBD1 (5 bases). The length of the CDR3 is 14 residues. CDR1 is MNHEY and CDR2 is SMNVEV in the germline V gene (reference sequence). Trimming took off 1 base at V and 4 bases at J, with 8 bases between the two ends. The CDR3, as DNA: TGTGCCAGCAGTTTATGGGCAGGGAATCAGCCCCAGCATTTT. Translating gives CASSLWAGNQPQHF.

This chain connects TRBV7-2 to TRBJ1-2, with TRBD1 as a possible D gene (5 bases). The CDR3 covers 14 residues. Germline loops: CDR1 SGHTA, CDR2 FQGNSA. V dropped 3 bases and J dropped 6 bases, with 14 bases sitting between them. CDR3 sequence: CASSLLRGGNGYTF. The CDR3 nucleotides are TGTGCCAGCAGCTTGCTGAGGGGAGGTAATGGCTACACCTTC.

This clone was picked up a small number of times. The V call is TRBV4-3, the J call TRBJ2-1, with 9 nucleotides matching TRBD2. Germline V gives CDR1 LGHNA, CDR2 YSLEER. The CDR3 totals 15 residues. Germline trimming cut 4 bases from V and 8 bases from J; bases unmatched to any gene: 9. CDR3 in amino acids: CASSPLAVAGDEQFF. CDR3 sequence (DNA): TGCGCCAGCAGCCCACTGGCGGTAGCGGGAGATGAGCAGTTCTTC.

This clone was counted a few times. This sequence joins TRBV4-3 and TRBJ2-1; D perhaps matches TRBD2 (5 bases). V lost 0 bases and J lost 6, with 24 bases in between. Germline loops: CDR1 LGHNA, CDR2 YSLEER. The CDR3 consists of 19 residues. CDR3 protein: CASSQDLASTRVSSNEQFF. In DNA form, the CDR3 reads TGCGCCAGCAGCCAAGATTTGGCTAGCACCCGAGTGTCGAGCAATGAGCAGTTCTTC.

This chain links TRBV29-1 with TRBJ1-1; TRBD1 matches 7 bases. The length of the CDR3 is 11 residues. The V gene end was trimmed by 6 bases and the J gene end by 5 bases; junction bases not matched to a gene: 3. Germline V gene lookup returns CDR1 SQVTM and CDR2 ANQGSEA. DNA of the CDR3: TGCAGCGTGTACAGGGGTACTGAAGCTTTCTTT. It is translated as CSVYRGTEAFF. The whole variable domain, remainder taken from reference TRBV29-1 and TRBJ1-1, is SAVISQKPSRDICQRGTSLTIQCQVDSQVTMMFWYRQQPGQSLTLIATANQGSEATYESGFVIDKFPISRPNLTFSTLTVSNMSPEDSSIYLCSVYRGTEAFFGQGTRLTVV.

The J gene is TRBJ1-1, the V gene TRBV5-6; TRBD1 matches at 10 bases. In germline, CDR1 is SGHDT, CDR2 YYEEEE. The CDR3 extends over 16 amino acids. V was clipped by 3 bases and J by 4 bases; unmatched bases: 9. CDR3 region: CASSSELRTGGTEAFF. CDR3 DNA sequence: TGTGCCAGCAGCTCGGAACTCAGGACAGGGGGCACTGAAGCTTTCTTT.

The genes are TRBV6-5 and TRBJ1-2, with TRBD1 matching over 11 bases. The CDR3 runs 15 residues. V lost 8 bases, J lost 2 bases, and 7 bases stayed unmatched. Germline CDR1 MNHEY, CDR2 SVGAGI. The CDR3 DNA is TGTGCCAGCCTAGCCCGGGACAGGGGGAACTATGGCTACACCTTC. Its translation: CASLARDRGNYGYTF.

The gene calls are TRBV10-3 and TRBJ1-1, with 7 bases identical to TRBD1. Germline trimming cut 4 bases from V and 5 bases from J; bases unmatched to any gene: 7. CDR3 length: 14 amino acids. CDR1 is ENHRY, CDR2 SYGVKD, per germline. CDR3 bases: TGTGCCATCAGTGCACGACAGGGAGAAACTGAAGCTTTCTTT. Translating gives CAISARQGETEAFF.

Only one count was recorded for this clone. The chain uses TRBV7-2 and TRBJ2-7, with a possible D match to TRBD2 (6 bases). Germline V gives CDR1 SGHTA, CDR2 FQGNSA. The CDR3 has 17 amino acids. Trimming left V 4 bases short and J 9 bases short, with 28 bases between. As DNA, the CDR3 is TGTGCCAGCAGCTGGGGCTATGGAGGGGCCGGATTTAGGGGGCAGTACTTC. Amino acid sequence: CASSWGYGGAGFRGQYF.

For the CDR3, the DNA is TGTGCCACCGCGGAGGGGGGGATCTCTGGGGCCAACGTCCTGACTTTC. This translates into CATAEGGISGANVLTF. The chain is built from TRBV24-1 and TRBJ2-6, with D perhaps TRBD2 (7 bases). Between the trimmed V and J ends, which lost 9 bases and 0 bases, there was a span of 14 bases. The germline CDR1 and CDR2 sequences are KGHDR and SFDVKD. The CDR3 runs to 16 residues.

The rearrangement joins TRBV10-3 to TRBJ2-2; 11 nucleotides agree with TRBD2. Trimming cost V 5 bases and J 6 bases; bases outside gene matches: 8. Germline loops: CDR1 ENHRY, CDR2 SYGVKD. The CDR3 consists of 16 residues. The DNA of the CDR3 is TGTGCCATCAGTCCCACTAGCGGGAGACAACCCGGGGAGCTGTTTTTT. This translates into CAISPTSGRQPGELFF.

This chain joins TRBV19 and TRBJ2-7, with D possibly matching TRBD1 (6 bases). Germline CDR1 is LNHDA and CDR2 is SQIVND (reference sequence). Between the trimmed V and J ends, which lost 2 bases and 1 base, there was a span of 12 bases. This CDR3 region has 15 residues. This CDR3 is CASSISAGVSYEQYF. The DNA for the CDR3 is TGTGCCAGTAGTATATCCGCAGGGGTGTCCTACGAGCAGTACTTC.

As DNA, the CDR3 is TGCGCCAGCAGCCAAGACCAGATCTCCTACGAGCAGTACTTC. As protein: CASSQDQISYEQYF. J is TRBJ2-7 and V is TRBV4-3; D is ambiguous. V gave up 0 bases and J gave up 0 bases, with 6 bases separating them. Per germline, CDR1 LGHNA and CDR2 YSLEER. The CDR3 loop spans 14 amino acids.

This chain links TRBV27 with TRBJ1-2; D might be TRBD1 (5 bases). The CDR3 is 14 amino acids. V was shortened by 6 bases and J by 4 bases, with 15 bases between the two germline ends. CDR1 is MNHEY and CDR2 is SMNVEV in the germline V gene (reference sequence). CDR3 sequence: CASRKAVGGYGYTF. The CDR3 region has the DNA TGTGCCAGCAGAAAAGCAGTGGGGGGCTATGGCTACACCTTC.